This TCR beta chain was sequenced in a study of blood T cell repertoires in COVID-19. Background on the study: Material from acute and convalescent COVID-19 was sourced from the United States, Italy and Spain. PBMCs, B-cell-depleted T cells, or T cells were the source of the cDNA or gDNA that made up the material.

The CDR3 is 12 residues long. CDR1 and CDR2 from the germline V gene are LNHDA and SQIVND (reference sequence). V lost 4 bases and J lost 1, with 5 bases in between. Profiled with immunoSEQ multiplex PCR; TCRdb holds only in-frame clones, not every one. The table lists 150,000 to 200,000 clones, about 88% of them singletons. The rearrangement links TRBV19 to TRBJ2-7, with D perhaps matching TRBD1 (5 bases). The sample was peripheral blood. The source is a man in his sixties with acute or convalescent COVID-19. This CDR3 reads CASSTGSYEQYV. CDR3 DNA: TGTGCCAGTAGTACAGGGTCCTACGAGCAGTACGTC.